The present T cell receptor (beta chain) was sequenced within a study of early T cells in non-severe SARS-CoV-2 infection (dated by TCRdb to the early 2020s). Broadly, across the study: Because TCR sequencing was done on bulk RNA from unsorted whole blood, the alpha and beta chains could not be paired.

Set within a cohort of healthcare workers in London, UK, this nested case-control study involved weekly PCR testing of nasopharyngeal swabs along with blood sampling. Healthcare workers were recruited during the week of the UK lockdown, between 23 and 31 March 2020, and followed weekly for up to about 15 weeks. Broad study findings and their caveats: Matching against VDJdb was skewed toward anti-spike CD8 responses, likely underestimated virus-specific expansions, and missed private and CD4 specificities.

Libraries were prepared through 5' RACE. The data were produced on a NextSeq 500. The TCR library protocol attached unique molecular identifiers to individual cDNA molecules to correct for sequencing error and PCR bias. Both TCR alpha and beta chains were sequenced, and tight co-correlation was observed between alpha and beta sequence abundances in each sample. In the paper's pipeline: Decombinator V4 was used to annotate TCR sequences for V gene, J gene and CDR3. Expanded TCRs were defined as changing significantly between any two time points under a Poisson model with p below 0.0001. TCR abundances were normalised to the total number of TCRs sequenced per sample and expressed as counts per million. TRAV1-2 paired with TRAJ12, TRAJ20 or TRAJ33 defined MAIT TCRs, while TRAV10 paired with TRAJ18 defined iNKT TCRs. VDJdb, accessed on 1 November 2021, was searched for TCRs annotated for CMV, EBV and SARS-CoV-2, and TCRs annotated for more than one antigen were excluded. The raw public data were reprocessed by TCRdb itself: fastp quality trimming at Q25, MiXCR clonotype calling, in-frame beta chains only. Rows are combined by CDR3 protein, so each entry shows the most common genes and DNA. TCRdb, not the original authors, processed these V and J calls. The sample records some 40,000 distinct CDR3 sequences, around 5.4% of which are singletons. More than 3.5% of the sample lies in the top ten.

Details on this clonotype: Its target antigen remains unknown. No base quality information exists; no much larger clone differs at one position.

The CDR3 spans 13 residues, from the cysteine through the phenylalanine. The sequence is cut down to CDR3 DNA, 39 bases in frame from base 1. The V end loses 2 bases and the J end loses 3 bases, and a stretch of 8 bases separates them. CDR1 and CDR2 are read off the germline V gene (reference sequence) as MNHNY and SVGAGI. The input for sequencing was whole blood, taken at baseline. The clonotype originates from an adult who was a healthcare worker with PCR-confirmed SARS-CoV-2 infection or an uninfected control (not recorded which). The chain joins TRBV6-6 to TRBJ2-7, with TRBD2 as a weak D call on 5 bases. In nucleotides, the sequence is TGTGCCAGCAGTTACAGGACTGACTACGAGCAGTACTTC. Its protein reads: CASSYRTDYEQYF.